Following are 9 T cell receptor delta chains from one sample sequenced in a study of γδ T cells in repeated Plasmodium falciparum infection. TCRdb redid the clone calls on the multiplex PCR reads with CATT. The data contain approximately 50,000 delta-chain clones, roughly 2% of them singletons. Flow sorting of PBMC yielded separate Vgamma9/Vdelta2+ and Vdelta2-negative gammadelta T cell populations for bulk repertoire analysis. Sequencing was done on a sample of gamma-delta T cells from blood. The receptors originated from a pool of human donors (malaria-infected and uninfected, not separated).

By sample share, this clone is medium-sized (0.01 to 0.1%). The same CDR3 arises from other DNA sequences in this sample as well. The V call is TRDV3, the J call TRDJ1; 13 bases map to TRDD3. V dropped 2 bases and J dropped 1; count of bases not matched to a gene: 19. Germline CDR1 is TVYSNPD and CDR2 is GDNSRS (reference sequence). The CDR3 totals 20 residues. CDR3 sequence: CAFQRPLLGDTHEGTDKLIF. The CDR3 nucleotides read TGTGCCTTTCAGCGCCCGCTACTGGGGGATACGCATGAGGGCACCGATAAACTCATCTTT.

This clone showed up many times. A read error likely explains this, since a far larger clone differs by one base. Other DNA variants within this sample encode the same CDR3. The chain links TRDV2 to TRDJ3; no definite D call. The J gene was missing in TCRdb and was found by matching the end of the DNA to germline. From germline, CDR1 is GEAIGNYY and CDR2 EKD. V was clipped by 0 bases and J by 2 bases, with 13 bases between them. The CDR3 is made up of 18 amino acids. Here the CDR3 DNA reads TGTGCCTGTGACACCGTTAGGGACCGCACCTGGGACACCCGACAGATGTTTTTC. This codes for CACDTVRDRTWDTRQMFF.

This clone was detected a few times. A read error likely explains why the TCRdb protein, taken from a much larger clone, differs from this DNA's translation at residue 18; the protein shown is translated from the DNA. No J gene was named, though the V gene is TRDV2; no DNA check was done on the table's D call, TRDD3. CDR1 is GEAIGNYY and CDR2 is EKD in the germline V gene. The CDR3 has 20 residues. CDR3 DNA: TGTGCCTGTGACCTTACTGGGGATGCCCGGAGCTCCTGGGACACCCGACAGATATTTTTC. This codes for CACDLTGDARSSWDTRQIFF.

About this clone itself: TCRdb records a much larger clone's protein for this DNA, with a difference at residue 18 that likely arises from a read error; the protein given is the translation of the DNA. The genes are TRDV3 and TRDJ1; a weak D match, TRDD2 (5 bases). The CDR3 contains 20 residues. Germline V lookup: CDR1 TVYSNPD, CDR2 GDNSRS (reference sequence). CDR3 sequence reads: CAFKGFNQRPIFPTTDKPIF. The CDR3 bases are TGTGCCTTTAAGGGCTTTAACCAACGGCCCATTTTCCCTACTACCGATAAACCCATCTTT.

This clone was found a few times. TCRdb records a much larger clone's protein for this DNA, with a difference at residue 21 that likely arises from a read error; the protein given is the translation of the DNA. V is TRDV2 and J is TRDJ1, with TRDD3 matching 8 bases. No J gene is reported in TCRdb; it was inferred here by comparing the DNA with germline. Germline loops: CDR1 GEAIGNYY, CDR2 EKD. The CDR3 runs 25 residues. The DNA for the CDR3 is TGTGCCTGTGACACCGGGAGCTTAGGGTTTTGGGAACTAACGACTGGGGGCCCGTACACCGAGAAACTCATCTTT. Encoded protein: CACDTGSLGFWELTTGGPYTEKLIF.

Comment on this clone: A read error likely explains this, since a far larger clone differs by one base. The same CDR3 can be traced to other DNA sequences in this sample. The V gene is TRDV2; the J gene was not called; the table's D gene call, TRDD3, was not cross checked with the DNA. The germline V gene has CDR1 GEAIGNYY and CDR2 EKD. CDR3 size: 14 residues. CDR3 in DNA: TGTGCCTGTGATCAAAGGCTGGGGATCCCAGGTTCCATCTTT. It codes for CACDQRLGIPGSIF.

A remark on this clone: This DNA's translation and the protein TCRdb lists, from a much larger clone, do not match at residue 7, likely due to a read error; the protein shown is translated from the DNA. The V and J genes are TRDV3 and TRDJ1; 7 positions match TRDD3. TCRdb records no J gene; here it was assigned by comparing the DNA to germline. The length of the CDR3 is 20 residues. Germline lookup yields CDR1 TVYSNPD and CDR2 GDNSRS (reference sequence). The CDR3: CACANRHFGGLLKYTDKLIF. The CDR3 coding sequence is TGTGCGTGCGCAAATCGGCATTTCGGGGGATTACTAAAGTACACCGATAAACTCATCTTT.

Only a few counts were recorded for this clone. The gene calls are TRDV1 and TRDJ1, with 10 bases fitting TRDD3. The J gene comes from matching the DNA to germline here; TCRdb lacks it. The CDR3 runs 24 residues. V lost 5 bases and J lost 0; bases outside the gene matches: 30. The V gene's germline CDR1 is TSWWSYY and CDR2 QGS. CDR3: CALGLHQAPVTGGLKFWYTDKLIF. In DNA form, the CDR3 reads TGTGCTCTTGGGCTTCACCAGGCCCCTGTTACTGGGGGATTAAAGTTTTGGTACACCGATAAACTCATCTTT.

This clone was picked up a small number of times. This sequence is one base from a far larger clone and is likely a read error. The sample holds other DNA sequences that translate to the same CDR3. CDR3 sequence reads: CALRGGGYPGILGYTDKLIF. As DNA, the CDR3 is TGTGCACTTAGAGGAGGGGGATACCCTGGGATACTGGGGTACACCGATAAACTCATCTTT. V usage is TRDV1 and J usage is TRDJ1, with 9 nucleotides matching TRDD3. This CDR3 spans 20 amino acids. Germline values: CDR1 TSWWSYY, CDR2 QGS.